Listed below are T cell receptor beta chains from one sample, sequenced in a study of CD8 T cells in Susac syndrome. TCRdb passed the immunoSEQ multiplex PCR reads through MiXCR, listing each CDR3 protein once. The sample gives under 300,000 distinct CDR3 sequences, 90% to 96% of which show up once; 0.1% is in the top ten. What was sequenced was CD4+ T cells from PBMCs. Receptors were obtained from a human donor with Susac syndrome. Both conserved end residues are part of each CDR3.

CASSDMGPGETQYF | TRBJ2-5 | TRBV25-1
CASRNRANYGYTF | TRBJ1-2 | TRBV2
CACRTSGAYYEQYF | TRBJ2-7 | TRBV30
CASSLMNHHTDTQYF | TRBJ2-3 | TRBV5-1
CASSPRDSRGNEQFF | TRBJ2-1 | TRBV9
CASSPGDRNYGYTF | TRBJ1-2 | TRBV7-2
CASSFWLARTDTQYF | TRBJ2-3 | TRBV5-1
CASSVSQGLETQYF | TRBJ2-5 | TRBV7-2
CASSQVPFTDTQYF | TRBJ2-3 | TRBV4-2
CASGLRGGQGKGEQYF | TRBJ2-7 | TRBV12-3/TRBV12-4
CASSFPGGDTEAFF | TRBJ1-1 | TRBV7-8
CASSVRPPGEQYF | TRBJ2-7 | TRBV13
CASSPGEGYTF | TRBJ1-2 | TRBV12-3/TRBV12-4
CSASDLTGELFF | TRBJ2-2 | TRBV20-1
CASSPTVRSSYEQYF | TRBJ2-7 | TRBV2
CASSARQGYYEQYF | TRBJ2-7 | TRBV5-4
CASREPGQGNQPQHF | TRBJ1-5 | TRBV19
CSARLGLAIPYEQYF | TRBJ2-7 | TRBV20-1